The 18 T cell receptor beta chains given below trace back to one sample, sequenced in a study of cytotoxic CD8 clonotypes in ibrutinib-treated CLL. The assay was immunoSEQ multiplex PCR, and TCRdb's table has in-frame clones only and misses some. Here the sample spans under 200,000 clones, 70% to 85% being singletons. The sample consisted of PBMCs, taken after 12 months of ibrutinib treatment. The receptor set was obtained from a human donor with chronic lymphocytic leukemia.

This clone showed up just a few times. V is TRBV4-3 and J is TRBJ2-2; 11 bases are a match to TRBD2. V lost 0 bases, J lost 8 bases, and 17 bases stayed unmatched. The CDR3 runs 20 residues. Germline V CDR1 and CDR2: LGHNA, YSLEER. The CDR3 here is CASSQDVTSGSSSTSGELFF. The CDR3 DNA sequence: TGCGCCAGCAGCCAAGATGTCACTAGCGGGAGTTCTTCCACGTCTGGGGAGCTGTTTTTT.

The rearrangement uses TRBV9 and TRBJ1-4; 12 bases align to TRBD1. This CDR3 spans 17 amino acids. Germline V CDR1 and CDR2: SGDLS, YYNGEE. Unmatched junction bases numbered 11, after V lost 4 bases and J lost 7 bases. CDR3 sequence (DNA): TGTGCCAGCAGCCCCGGGACAGGGGGCGGCCAGGGTGAAAAACTGTTTTTT. Residues: CASSPGTGGGQGEKLFF.

V gene TRBV9 combines with J gene TRBJ2-7, with a weak D call TRBD2 (6 bases). The V gene lost 2 bases and the J gene lost 4 bases, with 19 bases spanning the gap. This CDR3 has 16 residues. Germline V lookup: CDR1 SGDLS, CDR2 YYNGEE. CDR3 sequence: CASSVTSGYPSYEQYF. The CDR3 DNA is TGTGCCAGCAGCGTGACGAGCGGGTACCCATCTTACGAGCAGTACTTC.

The rearrangement links TRBV5-5 to TRBJ1-3, with D possibly matching TRBD1 (5 bases). Trimming stripped 4 bases from V and 0 bases from J, with 11 bases between. Germline values: CDR1 SGHKS, CDR2 YYEKEE (reference sequence). This CDR3 has 15 amino acids. Here the CDR3 reads CASSPDNRSGNTIYF. The CDR3 DNA follows: TGTGCCAGCAGCCCGGACAACCGCTCTGGAAACACCATATATTTT.

J is TRBJ2-3 and V is TRBV6-6, with D hard to call. The V end was cut by 3 bases, the J end by 3 bases, with 7 bases between. The V gene's germline CDR1 is MNHNY and CDR2 SVGAGI (reference sequence). This CDR3 has 13 amino acids. The CDR3 DNA follows: TGTGCCAGCAGTTATCCCGGGACAGATACGCAGTATTTT. Amino acids: CASSYPGTDTQYF.

The chain links TRBV28 to TRBJ2-2; TRBD1 aligns across 8 bases. This CDR3 spans 16 amino acids. From germline, CDR1 is MDHEN and CDR2 SYDVKM. J lost 2 bases, V lost 3 bases, and 5 bases had no gene match. This CDR3 reads CASSFGTGGNTGELFF. The CDR3 DNA follows: TGTGCCAGCAGTTTCGGAACAGGGGGAAACACCGGGGAGCTGTTTTTT.

The chain employs TRBV16 and TRBJ2-2; a weak D match, TRBD1 (5 bases). Trimming took off 5 bases at V and 1 base at J, with 8 bases between the two ends. The length of the CDR3 is 14 residues. CDR1 is KGHSY, CDR2 FQNENV, per germline. This CDR3 reads CASSKRGNTGELFF. Here the CDR3 DNA reads TGTGCCAGCAGCAAAAGGGGGAACACCGGGGAGCTGTTTTTT.

J is TRBJ1-2 and V is TRBV5-1; D is undetermined. V was trimmed by 0 bases and J by 8 bases, leaving 14 bases between them. From germline, CDR1 is SGHRS and CDR2 YFSETQ. The CDR3 consists of 14 residues. CDR3 sequence reads: CASSLEATVGGYTF. The CDR3 coding sequence is TGCGCCAGCAGCTTGGAAGCTACCGTAGGAGGCTACACCTTC.

The genes are TRBV6-5 and TRBJ1-5; 9 positions agree with TRBD1. In germline, CDR1 is MNHEY, CDR2 SVGAGI. The CDR3 loop spans 15 amino acids. After removal of 6 bases from V and 0 bases from J, the junction contained 3 bases not matched to a gene. CDR3 loop: CASSRQGDSNQPQHF. In nucleotides, the CDR3 is TGTGCCAGCAGCCGACAGGGGGATAGCAATCAGCCCCAGCATTTT.

V gene TRBV6-5 combines with J gene TRBJ1-4; D call uncertain. Trimming stripped 5 bases from V and 5 bases from J, with 12 bases between. CDR3 length: 14 residues. Germline V gene sequence: CDR1 MNHEY, CDR2 SVGAGI. The CDR3 sequence is CASSRTAINEKLFF. In nucleotides, the CDR3 is TGTGCCAGCAGTCGGACGGCCATCAATGAAAAACTGTTTTTT.

The chain couples TRBV7-2 to TRBJ2-3, with 8 positions matching TRBD2. Germline lookup yields CDR1 SGHTA and CDR2 FQGNSA. This CDR3 contains 14 residues. J lost 5 bases, V lost 2 bases, and 3 bases had no gene match. CDR3 sequence (DNA): TGTGCCAGCAGCTTAACCGGGAGGGTAGATACGCAGTATTTT. Its translation is CASSLTGRVDTQYF.

The chain joins TRBV11-2 to TRBJ2-7; D is possibly TRBD1 (6 bases). The V and J ends lost 5 bases and 2 bases respectively, with 25 bases between them. Germline V CDR1 and CDR2: SGHAT, FQNNGV. The CDR3 runs to 18 residues. The CDR3 region has the DNA TGTGCCAGCAGCAACTATAGAGGACAGAAAGAAAGGGCCTACGAGCAGTACTTC. Translation gives CASSNYRGQKERAYEQYF. The variable domain in full, with the rest retrieved from reference TRBV11-2 and TRBJ2-7, is EAGVAQSPRYKIIEKRQSVAFWCNPISGHATLYWYQQILGQGPKLLIQFQNNGVVDDSQLPKDRFSAERLKGVDSTLKIQPAKLEDSAVYLCASSNYRGQKERAYEQYFGPGTRLTVT.

V usage is TRBV5-1 and J usage is TRBJ2-5, with a possible D match to TRBD2 (5 bases). The germline V gene has CDR1 SGHRS and CDR2 YFSETQ. V was cut by 0 bases and J by 4 bases, with 7 bases left in between. The CDR3 has 13 amino acids. CDR3: CASSLGGRETQYF. As DNA, the CDR3 is TGCGCCAGCAGCTTGGGAGGGCGAGAGACCCAGTACTTC.

The chain joins TRBV28 to TRBJ2-4, with 8 positions matching TRBD1. Germline values: CDR1 MDHEN, CDR2 SYDVKM. The CDR3 has 16 amino acids. Trimming took 4 bases from V and 4 from J; bases not matched to a gene: 9. CDR3 region: CASSSGRGQGKNIQYF. As DNA, the CDR3 is TGTGCCAGCAGTTCGGGCAGGGGGCAAGGGAAAAACATTCAGTACTTC.

This chain connects TRBV5-1 to TRBJ2-5; a weak D match, TRBD1 (5 bases). CDR3 length: 13 residues. V was pared by 4 bases and J by 5 bases, with 12 bases between. CDR1 and CDR2 (germline): SGHRS, YFSETQ. The CDR3: CASSPRTTETQYF. In DNA, the CDR3 is TGCGCCAGCAGCCCGCGGACAACTGAGACCCAGTACTTC.

This clone came up a few times. The rearrangement uses TRBV28 and TRBJ1-3; D perhaps matches TRBD1 (5 bases). CDR1 is MDHEN, CDR2 SYDVKM, per germline. V shed 6 bases and J shed 7 bases, with 19 bases lying between them. The CDR3 has 15 amino acids. CDR3 amino acids: CASSPRVGNANTIYF. The DNA of the CDR3 is TGTGCCAGCAGCCCCAGGGTGGGGAACGCCAACACCATATATTTT.

J is TRBJ2-3 and V is TRBV28; D ambiguous. The CDR3 contains 14 residues. Germline V CDR1 and CDR2: MDHEN, SYDVKM. Trimming left V 8 bases short and J 2 bases short, with 14 bases between. This CDR3 reads CASASKPATDTQYF. CDR3 nucleotide sequence: TGTGCCAGCGCGTCCAAGCCCGCCACAGATACGCAGTATTTT.

This clone was counted once. The CDR3 reads CASSYQTDMNTEAFF. For the CDR3, the DNA is TGTGCCAGCAGTTACCAGACAGACATGAACACTGAAGCTTTCTTT. The chain recombines TRBV5-4 with TRBJ1-1; D is possibly TRBD1 (5 bases). CDR1 is SGHNT and CDR2 is YYREEE in the germline V gene (reference sequence). V lost 5 bases and J lost 0, with 14 bases in between. The length of the CDR3 is 15 residues.